The rows below give T cell receptor beta chains drawn from one sample of a study of CD8 T cells in Susac syndrome. MiXCR, run by TCRdb on the immunoSEQ multiplex PCR reads, gives a single entry per CDR3 protein. The table has 75,000 to 95,000 distinct CDR3 sequences, 95% to 97% seen once; the top ten hold more than 0.55%. The sample was CD8+ T cells from PBMCs. The receptors originated from a human donor with Susac syndrome. Each CDR3 is given without its conserved first and last residue. Each record gives: CDR3 protein, J gene, V gene, D gene. The D gene is left open where the match is weak.

ASSEIGGLSGYT TRBJ1-2 TRBV25-1 .
ASSLWQSNEKLF TRBJ1-4 TRBV12-3/TRBV12-4 .
ASSEPGRFSYGYT TRBJ1-2 TRBV25-1 .
GWGRSSYEQY TRBJ2-7 TRBV28 .
ASSTGDEQY TRBJ2-7 TRBV7-9 .
SVEGQGAGGTQY TRBJ2-5 TRBV29-1 TRBD1
AWSVSTDLNTEAF TRBJ1-1 TRBV30 .
SARDNRGDKKLF TRBJ1-4 TRBV20-1 TRBD1
ASSFGDSPDEKLF TRBJ1-4 TRBV5-6 .
ATRGTGGNEQF TRBJ2-1 TRBV24-1 TRBD1
ASSPGINGGNTIY TRBJ1-3 TRBV18 .
ASSQNLGVMSYEQY TRBJ2-7 TRBV4-3 .
ASSLVAYEQY TRBJ2-7 TRBV7-2 .
ASSYGGAGSYQETQY TRBJ2-5 TRBV6-5 .
ASQEIAKGTQY TRBJ2-5 TRBV12-3/TRBV12-4 .
ASSIYRTHEDEQF TRBJ2-1 TRBV9 .
ASRGVENTEAF TRBJ1-1 TRBV27 .
AWNSENTEAF TRBJ1-1 TRBV30 .
ASSPGLAGPDTQY TRBJ2-3 TRBV5-1 TRBD2
ASSSRDRGGTDTQY TRBJ2-3 TRBV27 TRBD1
AWDSVYNEQF TRBJ2-1 TRBV30 .
ASSVEWHPGQPQH TRBJ1-5 TRBV9 .
SVEDRSSGANVLT TRBJ2-6 TRBV29-1 .
ASSSGQPGEQY TRBJ2-7 TRBV5-1 .
AWSRALTNTEAF TRBJ1-1 TRBV30 .
ASIPDRWSSDEQF TRBJ2-1 TRBV6-5 .
ASRDRGLNSPLH TRBJ1-6 TRBV2 TRBD1
SVAEQETQY TRBJ2-5 TRBV29-1 .
AISDNSGDREYYGYT TRBJ1-2 TRBV10-3 TRBD1
AWSPLRDQAF TRBJ1-1 TRBV30 .
ASSYVQGVSNQPQH TRBJ1-5 TRBV6-2/TRBV6-3 .
ASSLAGGFDQPQH TRBJ1-5 TRBV5-1 .
ASSLRGQGTSEAF TRBJ1-1 TRBV28 TRBD1
AWKVSGNIGRNSPLH TRBJ1-6 TRBV30 .
ASSYSTGRTEAF TRBJ1-1 TRBV6-6 TRBD1
ASSLGPGGETQY TRBJ2-5 TRBV7-8 TRBD2
ASSWRQAGRLETQY TRBJ2-5 TRBV11-2 .
ATRRGYGYT TRBJ1-2 TRBV27 .
AWSVGPASYEQY TRBJ2-7 TRBV30 .
ASSRDESYGYT TRBJ1-2 TRBV6-2/TRBV6-3 .
ASSQETFSGLGQF TRBJ2-1 TRBV4-3 .
ASSLSPRGPEWVQY TRBJ2-7 TRBV11-2 .
ASSYLRGGDNEQF TRBJ2-1 TRBV6-2/TRBV6-3 TRBD2
AWSRSGEETQY TRBJ2-5 TRBV30 .
ASSSNTEAF TRBJ1-1 TRBV27 .
ATSRDRRTNTEAF TRBJ1-1 TRBV15 .
ASSRTGGGGNQPQH TRBJ1-5 TRBV19 TRBD1
ASEGSYEQY TRBJ2-7 TRBV7-9 .
ASSGRGPYAGELF TRBJ2-2 TRBV9 .
ASSPRAGDRGYEQY TRBJ2-7 TRBV7-2 TRBD1
SARVGIEAF TRBJ1-1 TRBV20-1 .